Presented here are 18 T cell receptor beta chains from one specimen sequenced in a study of sequential checkpoint blockade in melanoma. Treatment described: randomized to nivolumab then ipilimumab (arm A) or the reverse (arm B). Only in-frame clones appear in the TCRdb table, and some are missing; sequencing was by immunoSEQ multiplex PCR. The table includes around 18,000 clones, 55% to 70% detected once. The specimen comprised CD8+ T cells sorted from blood (inferred from file names), sampled from a patient given nivolumab and ipilimumab in sequence. Receptor source: a human donor with melanoma.

This clone counts as large. V usage is TRBV9 and J usage is TRBJ2-7; TRBD2 aligns across 8 bases. Germline CDR1 and CDR2: SGDLS and YYNGEE. This CDR3 is built from 14 residues. Losses at the gene ends were 4 bases for V and 3 bases for J; bases not matched to a gene: 6. This chain's CDR3 is CASSHGGAGYEQYF. In DNA, the CDR3 is TGTGCCAGCAGCCACGGGGGGGCCGGCTACGAGCAGTACTTC. The full variable domain, its missing parts supplied by reference TRBV9 and TRBJ2-7, is DSGVTQTPKHLITATGQRVTLRCSPRSGDLSVYWYQQSLDQGLQFLIQYYNGEERAKGNILERFSAQQFPDLHSELNLSSLELGDSALYFCASSHGGAGYEQYFGPGTRLTVT.

This clone occurred a few times. The sample carries other DNA sequences with the same CDR3. The rearrangement joins TRBV13 to TRBJ1-1; 10 positions match TRBD1. V trimming: 5 bases; J trimming: 5 bases; junction bases outside the gene matches: 5. This CDR3 is 14 amino acids long. Per the germline V gene, CDR1 is PRHDT and CDR2 is FYEKMQ (reference sequence). The CDR3 reads CASSLGQGWTEAFF. The DNA for the CDR3 is TGTGCCAGCAGCCTGGGACAGGGGTGGACTGAAGCTTTCTTT.

A word on this clone: The same CDR3 can be traced to other DNA sequences in this sample. CDR3 sequence reads: CASSPTGMNTEAFF. The DNA for the CDR3 is TGTGCCAGCAGCCCCACGGGGATGAACACTGAAGCTTTCTTT. This chain connects TRBV7-3 to TRBJ1-1; D gene uncertain. CDR1 is SGHTA, CDR2 FQGTGA, per germline. The CDR3 is made up of 14 amino acids. V dropped 5 bases and J dropped 0 bases, with 10 bases sitting between them.

This chain joins TRBV27 and TRBJ2-7, with D uncertain. CDR1 and CDR2 (germline): MNHEY, SMNVEV (reference sequence). V was trimmed by 5 bases and J by 0 bases, leaving 14 bases between them. This CDR3 region has 15 residues. In DNA form, the CDR3 reads TGTGCCAGCAGTGCAGCAGGCCTGGGCTCCTACGAGCAGTACTTC. Translated, it gives CASSAAGLGSYEQYF.

This sequence joins TRBV5-4 and TRBJ2-2, with 10 positions matching TRBD2. The CDR3 contains 15 residues. J lost 1 base, V lost 4 bases, and 1 base had no gene match. Per the germline V gene, CDR1 is SGHNT and CDR2 is YYREEE (reference sequence). CDR3 in amino acids: CASSRTSGNTGELFF. The CDR3 nucleotides read TGTGCCAGCAGCCGGACTAGCGGGAACACCGGGGAGCTGTTTTTT.

The gene calls are TRBV30 and TRBJ1-5, with 8 bases lining up with TRBD1. The germline CDR1 and CDR2 sequences are GTSNPN and SVGIG (reference sequence). V shed 4 bases, J shed 4 bases, and the junction held 6 bases outside the gene matches. The CDR3 has 14 amino acids. The CDR3 bases are TGTGCCTGGAACAACCGGGACAGGAATCAGCCCCAGCATTTT. This sequence encodes CAWNNRDRNQPQHF.

The rearrangement joins TRBV28 to TRBJ2-3; 9 bases are a match to TRBD1. This CDR3 region has 14 residues. Trimming at V came to 2 bases and at J to 3 bases, leaving 0 bases not matched to a gene. Looked up from germline, CDR1 is MDHEN and CDR2 is SYDVKM. The CDR3 here is CASSLGQGTDTQYF. CDR3 sequence (DNA): TGTGCCAGCAGTTTAGGACAGGGGACAGATACGCAGTATTTT.

This clone was recorded at least ten times. This chain joins TRBV6-5 and TRBJ2-4, with D uncertain. V lost 7 bases, J lost 4 bases, and 5 bases lay in between. The CDR3 covers 11 residues. Germline assignment: CDR1 MNHEY and CDR2 SVGAGI. The CDR3 protein is CASTRKNIQYF. The CDR3 bases are TGTGCCAGCACGCGGAAAAACATTCAGTACTTC.

This chain links TRBV9 with TRBJ1-1; TRBD1 is a possible D gene (5 bases). The V gene's germline CDR1 is SGDLS and CDR2 YYNGEE. With 1 base removed from V and 1 base from J, the gap between germline ends came to 8 bases. The CDR3 covers 14 residues. CDR3 sequence (DNA): TGTGCCAGCAGCGTAAAAGGGGAGAACACTGAAGCTTTCTTT. This translates into CASSVKGENTEAFF.

In regard to this clone: Other DNA sequences from this sample encode an identical CDR3 as well. CDR3 coding DNA: TGTGCCAGTAGACGAGGGACAGGGAACACTGAAGCTTTCTTT. It specifies CASRRGTGNTEAFF. The rearrangement uses TRBV19 and TRBJ1-1; 8 nucleotides line up with TRBD1. With V trimmed by 6 bases and J by 1 base, 4 bases remained unmatched. CDR3 length equals 14 residues. The germline V gene encodes CDR1 LNHDA and CDR2 SQIVND (reference sequence). The full variable domain, completed using reference TRBV19 and TRBJ1-1, is DGGITQSPKYLFRKEGQNVTLSCEQNLNHDAMYWYRQDPGQGLRLIYYSQIVNDFQKGDIAEGYSVSREKKESFPLTVTSAQKNPTAFYLCASRRGTGNTEAFFGQGTRLTVV.

This clone has a handful of counts. This chain uses TRBV5-8 with TRBJ2-1; 11 bases are shared with TRBD2. Germline V gene data show CDR1 as SGHTS and CDR2 as YDEGEE. After removal of 4 bases from V and 7 bases from J, the junction contained 4 bases not matched to a gene. This CDR3 has 14 residues. The CDR3 region is CASSPGTSGNEQFF. As DNA, the CDR3 is TGTGCCAGCAGCCCCGGGACTAGCGGAAATGAGCAGTTCTTC.

This clone was detected only a few times. The chain carries TRBV14 and TRBJ2-7, with TRBD2 matching 7 bases. Losses at the gene ends were 4 bases for V and 5 bases for J; bases not matched to a gene: 14. This CDR3 comprises 16 residues. Per the germline V gene, CDR1 is SGHDN and CDR2 is FVKESK. CDR3 DNA sequence: TGTGCCAGCAGCCGGTGGGAGTCCGGGACTACTAACGAGCAGTACTTC. Translated: CASSRWESGTTNEQYF. Variable domain in full (rest from reference TRBV14 and TRBJ2-7): EAGVTQFPSHSVIEKGQTVTLRCDPISGHDNLYWYRRVMGKEIKFLLHFVKESKQDESGMPNNRFLAERTGGTYSTLKVQPAELEDSGVYFCASSRWESGTTNEQYFGPGTRLTVT.

A few counts support this clone. The rearrangement joins TRBV6-5 to TRBJ2-7, with TRBD1 matching over 7 bases. Germline CDR1 MNHEY, CDR2 SVGAGI. CDR3 size: 13 residues. V lost 8 bases and J lost 5; bases outside the gene matches: 9. The CDR3 here is CASCGTVENEQYF. The CDR3 bases are TGTGCCAGCTGTGGGACAGTTGAAAACGAGCAGTACTTC.

The chain links TRBV27 to TRBJ2-7; 11 nucleotides match TRBD2. The CDR3 consists of 15 residues. V lost 2 bases, J lost 3 bases, and 3 bases stayed unmatched. The V gene's germline CDR1 is MNHEY and CDR2 SMNVEV (reference sequence). The CDR3 DNA reads TGTGCCAGCAGTTTAGAACTAGCGGGGGTCTACGAGCAGTACTTC. Residues: CASSLELAGVYEQYF.

The chain uses TRBV9 and TRBJ2-1; 8 nucleotides line up with TRBD2. The CDR3 length is 18 residues. The trim removed 3 bases at V and 2 bases at J, leaving 13 bases unmatched. Germline V gene data show CDR1 as SGDLS and CDR2 as YYNGEE. The chain's CDR3 is CASSASGRAGEAYNEQFF. CDR3 in DNA: TGTGCCAGCAGCGCCTCCGGGAGGGCGGGAGAAGCCTACAATGAGCAGTTCTTC.

This rearrangement joins TRBV11-1 to TRBJ2-7; 9 bases fit TRBD2. The V gene end was trimmed by 4 bases and the J gene end by 7 bases; junction bases not matched to a gene: 14. Germline CDR1 SGHAT, CDR2 FQDESV (reference sequence). This CDR3 region has 16 residues. CDR3 sequence (DNA): TGTGCCAGCAGCTCGCGGGGGGGGACTCCTACGGCGGAGCAGTACTTC. Translating it yields CASSSRGGTPTAEQYF.

This clone was recorded only once. CDR3 sequence reads: CASSLKGGQGAYEQYF. The DNA for the CDR3 is TGCGCCAGCAGCTTAAAAGGGGGACAGGGGGCGTACGAGCAGTACTTC. The rearrangement joins TRBV5-1 to TRBJ2-7, with TRBD1 matching 12 bases. The CDR3 length is 16 residues. J lost 4 bases, V lost 2 bases, and 7 bases had no gene match. The germline V gene encodes CDR1 SGHRS and CDR2 YFSETQ.

The rearrangement uses TRBV27 and TRBJ2-2, with 8 bases lining up with TRBD1. The CDR3 is made up of 16 amino acids. Trimming at V came to 5 bases and at J to 3 bases, leaving 8 bases not matched to a gene. Germline lookup yields CDR1 MNHEY and CDR2 SMNVEV (reference sequence). CDR3 DNA: TGTGCCAGCAGTCCGGGACAGGTTTGGTACACCGGGGAGCTGTTTTTT. Protein product: CASSPGQVWYTGELFF.